This T cell receptor beta chain is from a study of naive and memory T cell subsets. The germline V gene has CDR1 DFQATT and CDR2 SNEGSKA (reference sequence). The CDR3 runs to 13 residues. The V and J ends lost 6 bases and 8 bases, in that order; junction bases with no gene match: 9. Both TRBC1 and TRBC2 were covered by a beta constant-region primer of two equimolar oligonucleotides. TCRdb redid the calling of the UMI-ligation and nested PCR reads with MiXCR, one entry per CDR3 protein. The sample has 120,000 to 150,000 distinct CDR3 sequences, about 18% seen once; the top ten hold about 0.13%. Findings and limits, study-wide: Naive repertoires, especially CD8, held a few larger clonotypes, possibly memory cells re-expressing CD45RA.

Turning to this clonotype: Its cognate antigen is unknown.

Sample: naive CD4+ T cells from blood. The receptor was isolated from a human donor in good health. The rearrangement joins TRBV20-1 to TRBJ2-1, with TRBD2 identical over 8 bases. The CDR3, as DNA: TGCAGTGCATACGGGAGGGTTAACGATGAGCAGTTCTTC. Protein sequence: CSAYGRVNDEQFF.